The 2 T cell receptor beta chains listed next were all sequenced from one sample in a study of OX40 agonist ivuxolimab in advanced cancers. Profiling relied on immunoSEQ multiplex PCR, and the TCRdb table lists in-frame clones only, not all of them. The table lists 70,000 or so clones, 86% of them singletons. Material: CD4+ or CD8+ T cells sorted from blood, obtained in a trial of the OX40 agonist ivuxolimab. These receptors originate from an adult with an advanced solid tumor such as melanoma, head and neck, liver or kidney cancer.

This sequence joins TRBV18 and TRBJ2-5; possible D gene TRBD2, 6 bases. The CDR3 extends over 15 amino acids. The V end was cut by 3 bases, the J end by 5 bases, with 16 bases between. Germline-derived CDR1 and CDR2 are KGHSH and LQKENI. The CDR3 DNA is TGTGCCAGCTCACCCCGGAGCGGGCTGGGGGAGACCCAGTACTTC. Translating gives CASSPRSGLGETQYF.

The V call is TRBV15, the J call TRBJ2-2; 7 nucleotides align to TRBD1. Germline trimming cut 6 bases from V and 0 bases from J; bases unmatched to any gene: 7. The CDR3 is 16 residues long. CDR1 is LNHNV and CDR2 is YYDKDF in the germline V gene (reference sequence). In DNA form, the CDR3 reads TGTGCCACCAGGCCAACCGGGACAGCGAACACCGGGGAGCTGTTTTTT. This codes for CATRPTGTANTGELFF.